The 14 T cell receptor beta chains given below trace back to one sample, sequenced in a study of cytomegalovirus exposure and HLA in healthy donors. The PCR was carried out with 60 Vbeta primers and 13 Jbeta primers. Profiling relied on immunoSEQ multiplex PCR, and the TCRdb table lists in-frame clones only, not all of them. The repertoire holds about 180,000 clones, with just under 80% as singletons. The sample comprised PBMCs. These receptors originate from a woman aged 30 to 39 in good health and CMV-seronegative.

The chain joins TRBV19 to TRBJ1-2; possibly TRBD1 for D (6 bases). This CDR3 is built from 12 residues. The germline CDR1 and CDR2 sequences are LNHDA and SQIVND (reference sequence). Trimming pared 6 bases from V and 5 bases from J, leaving 10 bases between. The CDR3 DNA follows: TGTGCCAGTAGCCGGACAGCGTATGGCTACACCTTC. Its translation is CASSRTAYGYTF.

Here the CDR3 DNA reads TGTGCCAGCACTCGGCCACGGCAGCGGAGTGGCTACACCTTC. Protein sequence: CASTRPRQRSGYTF. The rearrangement uses TRBV2 and TRBJ1-2; D gene unclear. The CDR3 spans 14 residues. Trimming left V 7 bases short and J 7 bases short, with 19 bases between. The germline V gene has CDR1 SNHLY and CDR2 FYNNEI.

The J gene is TRBJ1-4, the V gene TRBV5-8; D gene ambiguous. The CDR3 sequence is 13 residues long. CDR1 is SGHTS and CDR2 is YDEGEE in the germline V gene. Trimming cost V 4 bases and J 8 bases, with 12 bases left between them. The CDR3 reads CASSRQILEKLFF. DNA for the CDR3: TGTGCCAGCAGCCGCCAAATACTGGAAAAACTGTTTTTT.

The chain links TRBV10-2 to TRBJ2-3; D gene uncertain. This CDR3 has 15 amino acids. V lost 2 bases, J lost 1 base, and 10 bases lay in between. CDR1 is WSHSY and CDR2 is SAAADI in the germline V gene. In nucleotides, the CDR3 is TGCGCCAGCAGTGAGGAGAGACTTGGCACAGATACGCAGTATTTT. It translates to CASSEERLGTDTQYF.

The gene calls are TRBV11-2 and TRBJ1-2, with 9 bases matching TRBD1. V was clipped by 1 base and J by 7 bases; unmatched bases: 1. This CDR3 is 13 amino acids long. Germline CDR1 SGHAT, CDR2 FQNNGV. CDR3 sequence: CASSLVQGAGYTF. DNA of the CDR3: TGTGCCAGCAGCTTAGTACAGGGGGCTGGCTACACCTTC.

The chain employs TRBV5-1 and TRBJ1-3, with a weak D call TRBD1 (5 bases). Germline lookup yields CDR1 SGHRS and CDR2 YFSETQ. The CDR3 runs to 16 residues. V dropped 4 bases and J dropped 0 bases, with 14 bases sitting between them. The CDR3 here is CASSLTQANSGNTIYF. CDR3 DNA sequence: TGCGCCAGCAGCCTCACACAGGCAAACTCTGGAAACACCATATATTTT.

J is TRBJ1-4 and V is TRBV7-8; unclear D gene. The CDR3 sequence is 12 residues long. Germline assignment: CDR1 SGHVS and CDR2 FQNEAQ. V lost 7 bases to trimming and J lost 5 bases, with 8 bases between them. The CDR3 nucleotides are TGTGCCAGCATGCGGGTGAATGAAAAACTGTTTTTT. It codes for CASMRVNEKLFF. Supplemented by reference TRBV7-8 and TRBJ1-4, the full variable domain reads GAGVSQSPRYKVAKRGQDVALRCDPISGHVSLFWYQQALGQGPEFLTYFQNEAQLDKSGLPSDRFFAERPEGSVSTLKIQRTQQEDSAVYLCASMRVNEKLFFGSGTQLSVL.

This CDR3 reads CASSEGTGSREQYF. CDR3 in DNA: TGTGCCAGCTCCGAGGGGACAGGCAGCCGGGAGCAGTACTTC. The chain is built from TRBV11-1 and TRBJ2-7, with 8 bases that match TRBD1. J gave up 7 bases and V 8 bases, and 13 bases lay outside the gene matches. Germline V lookup: CDR1 SGHAT, CDR2 FQDESV (reference sequence). The CDR3 totals 14 residues.

This chain joins TRBV6-5 and TRBJ1-6, with 9 bases matching TRBD1. The CDR3 sequence is 15 residues long. V was clipped by 0 bases and J by 7 bases; unmatched bases: 1. Germline loops: CDR1 MNHEY, CDR2 SVGAGI. CDR3 nucleotide sequence: TGTGCCAGCAGTTACTCCGGGACAGGGAATTCACCCCTCCACTTT. Protein product: CASSYSGTGNSPLHF.

The genes are TRBV27 and TRBJ2-2; TRBD2 might be the D (5 bases). The CDR3 covers 11 residues. Germline CDR1 is MNHEY and CDR2 is SMNVEV (reference sequence). Trimming shortened V by 10 bases and J by 8 bases, and 11 bases separated the two germline ends. The CDR3 is CATHRGGELFF. CDR3 bases: TGTGCCACCCACAGAGGGGGGGAGCTGTTTTTT.

The chain has TRBV7-2 and TRBJ2-7; D is unresolved. This CDR3 spans 15 amino acids. Trimming stripped 4 bases from V and 1 base from J, with 14 bases between. Germline lookup yields CDR1 SGHTA and CDR2 FQGNSA. In nucleotides, the CDR3 is TGTGCCAGCAGCTCCTACACGGGTAATTCCTACGAGCAGTACTTC. Translating gives CASSSYTGNSYEQYF.

This chain joins TRBV25-1 and TRBJ1-1; D gene ambiguous. The germline CDR1 and CDR2 sequences are MGHDK and SYGVNS. This CDR3 region has 11 residues. V lost 7 bases to trimming and J lost 0 bases, with 3 bases between them. In nucleotides, the CDR3 is TGTGCCAGCACTCTGAACACTGAAGCTTTCTTT. This gives the protein CASTLNTEAFF.

The chain recombines TRBV7-9 with TRBJ1-4, with TRBD1 identical over 7 bases. V lost 5 bases, J lost 7 bases, and 4 bases stayed unmatched. The CDR3 contains 13 residues. Germline V gene data show CDR1 as SEHNR and CDR2 as FQNEAQ (reference sequence). The CDR3 DNA is TGTGCCAGCAGCAGGGGGCAGAGTGAAAAACTGTTTTTT. Translation: CASSRGQSEKLFF.

The V and J genes are TRBV7-3 and TRBJ1-1; TRBD1 matches at 7 bases. The germline V gene has CDR1 SGHTA and CDR2 FQGTGA. With V trimmed by 4 bases and J by 4 bases, 3 bases remained unmatched. The CDR3 is 13 residues long. CDR3 in amino acids: CASSSGQVTEAFF. Here the CDR3 DNA reads TGTGCCAGCAGCTCAGGACAGGTCACTGAAGCTTTCTTT.